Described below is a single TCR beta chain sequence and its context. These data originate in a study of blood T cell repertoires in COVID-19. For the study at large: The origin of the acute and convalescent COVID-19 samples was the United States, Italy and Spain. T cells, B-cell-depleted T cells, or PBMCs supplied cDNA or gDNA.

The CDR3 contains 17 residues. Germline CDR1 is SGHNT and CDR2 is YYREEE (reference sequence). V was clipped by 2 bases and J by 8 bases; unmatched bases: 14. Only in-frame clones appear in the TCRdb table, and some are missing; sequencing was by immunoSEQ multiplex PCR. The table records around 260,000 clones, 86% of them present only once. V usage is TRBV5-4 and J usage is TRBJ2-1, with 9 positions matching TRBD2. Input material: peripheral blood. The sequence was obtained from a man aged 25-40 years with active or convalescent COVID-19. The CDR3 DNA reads TGTGCCAGCAGCTTTGGGCGGGGGGGCTGGTTGAGGGATGAGCAGTTCTTC. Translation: CASSFGRGGWLRDEQFF. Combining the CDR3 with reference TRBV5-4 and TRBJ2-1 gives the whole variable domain ETGVTQSPTHLIKTRGQQVTLRCSSQSGHNTVSWYQQALGQGPQFIFQYYREEENGRGNFPPRFSGLQFPNYSSELNVNALELDDSALYLCASSFGRGGWLRDEQFFGPGTRLTVL.